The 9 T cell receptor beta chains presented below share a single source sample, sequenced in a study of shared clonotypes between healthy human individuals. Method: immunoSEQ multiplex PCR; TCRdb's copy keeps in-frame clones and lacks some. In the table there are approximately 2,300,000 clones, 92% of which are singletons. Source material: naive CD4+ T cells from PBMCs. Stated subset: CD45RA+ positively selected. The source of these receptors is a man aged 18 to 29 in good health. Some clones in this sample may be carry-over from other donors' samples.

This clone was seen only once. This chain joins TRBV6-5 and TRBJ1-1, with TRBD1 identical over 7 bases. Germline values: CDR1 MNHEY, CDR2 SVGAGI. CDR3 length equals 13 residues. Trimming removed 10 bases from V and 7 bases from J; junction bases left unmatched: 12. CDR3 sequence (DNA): TGTGCCATCAAGGGACAGCAACTACATGAAGCTTTCTTT. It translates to CAIKGQQLHEAFF.

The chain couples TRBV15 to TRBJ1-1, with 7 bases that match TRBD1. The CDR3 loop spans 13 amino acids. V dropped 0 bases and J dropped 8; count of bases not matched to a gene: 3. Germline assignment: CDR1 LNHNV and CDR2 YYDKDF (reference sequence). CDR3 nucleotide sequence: TGTGCCACCAGCAGAGATCTGGGACAGGAAGCTTTCTTT. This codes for CATSRDLGQEAFF.

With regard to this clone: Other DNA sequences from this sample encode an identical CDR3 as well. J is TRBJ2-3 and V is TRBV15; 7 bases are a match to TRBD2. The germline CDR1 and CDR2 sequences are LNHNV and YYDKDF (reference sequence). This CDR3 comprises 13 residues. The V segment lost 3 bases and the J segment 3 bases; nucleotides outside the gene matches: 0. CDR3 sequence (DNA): TGTGCCACCAGCAGGGGGGGGACAGATACGCAGTATTTT. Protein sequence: CATSRGGTDTQYF.

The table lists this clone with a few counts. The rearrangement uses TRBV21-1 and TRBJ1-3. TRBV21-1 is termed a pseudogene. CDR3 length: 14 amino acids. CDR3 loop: CASSKGPAESTIYF. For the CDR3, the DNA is TGTGCCAGCAGCAAAGGCCCCGCTGAAAGCACCATATATTTT.

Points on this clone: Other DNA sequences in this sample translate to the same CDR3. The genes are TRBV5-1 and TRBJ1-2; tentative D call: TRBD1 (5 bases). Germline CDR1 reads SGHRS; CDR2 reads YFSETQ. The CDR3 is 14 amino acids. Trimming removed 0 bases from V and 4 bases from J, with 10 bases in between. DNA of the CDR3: TGCGCCAGCAGCTTGGCCCAGGGTGGCTATGGCTACACCTTC. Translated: CASSLAQGGYGYTF.

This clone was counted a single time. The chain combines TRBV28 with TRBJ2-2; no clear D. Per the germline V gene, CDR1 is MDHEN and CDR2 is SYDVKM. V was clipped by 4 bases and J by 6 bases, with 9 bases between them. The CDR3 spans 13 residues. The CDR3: CASSSRSPGELFF. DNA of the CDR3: TGTGCCAGCAGTTCGCGGAGTCCCGGGGAGCTGTTTTTT.

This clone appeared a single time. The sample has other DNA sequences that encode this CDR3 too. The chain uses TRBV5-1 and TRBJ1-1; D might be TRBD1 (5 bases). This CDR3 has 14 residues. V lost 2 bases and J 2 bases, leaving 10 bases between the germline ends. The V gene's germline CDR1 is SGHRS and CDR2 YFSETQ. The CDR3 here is CASSFGGPNTEAFF. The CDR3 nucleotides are TGCGCCAGCAGCTTCGGGGGACCCAACACTGAAGCTTTCTTT.

The CDR3 region is CASSPGFGISYEQYF. Written as DNA, the CDR3 is TGTGCCAGCTCACCGGGGTTCGGGATTTCCTACGAGCAGTACTTC. The J gene is TRBJ2-7, the V gene TRBV18; possible D gene TRBD2, 5 bases. The germline CDR1 and CDR2 sequences are KGHSH and LQKENI. V lost 3 bases and J 1 base, leaving 13 bases between the germline ends. This CDR3 spans 15 amino acids. The full variable domain, with the rest looked up from reference TRBV18 and TRBJ2-7, is NAGVMQNPRHLVRRRGQEARLRCSPMKGHSHVYWYRQLPEEGLKFMVYLQKENIIDESGMPKERFSAEFPKEGPSILRIQQVVRGDSAAYFCASSPGFGISYEQYFGPGTRLTVT.

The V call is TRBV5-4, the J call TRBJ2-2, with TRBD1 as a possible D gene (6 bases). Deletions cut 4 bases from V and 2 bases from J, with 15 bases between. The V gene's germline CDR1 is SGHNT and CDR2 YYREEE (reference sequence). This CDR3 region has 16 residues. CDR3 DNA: TGTGCCAGCAGCCTAGGACAGACTCAAAACACCGGGGAGCTGTTTTTT. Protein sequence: CASSLGQTQNTGELFF.